The entry that follows covers one TCR beta chain sequence. The antigen remains undetermined. The CDR3 has 14 amino acids. From germline, CDR1 is MGHDK and CDR2 SYGVNS. The V end lost 5 bases, the J end lost 1 base, and 11 bases lay between the germline ends. The data are from a study of response to subunit inactivated influenza vaccine. Notes on the study in general: Each seasonal flu vaccination may recruit only limited new T cells, authors suggested.

TCRdb fed the RT-PCR reads into MiXCR, producing one record per CDR3 protein. The repertoire holds around 320,000 distinct CDR3 sequences, with 22% as singletons. The material was PBMCs from blood, obtained about 20 months after vaccination. This receptor was identified in a man between 50 and 75 years old who received an inactivated influenza vaccine. V gene TRBV25-1 combines with J gene TRBJ1-1; D possibly corresponds to TRBD1 (5 bases). CDR3 region: CASSTWGGNTEAFF. In DNA, the CDR3 is TGTGCCAGCAGTACATGGGGGGGGAACACTGAAGCTTTCTTT.